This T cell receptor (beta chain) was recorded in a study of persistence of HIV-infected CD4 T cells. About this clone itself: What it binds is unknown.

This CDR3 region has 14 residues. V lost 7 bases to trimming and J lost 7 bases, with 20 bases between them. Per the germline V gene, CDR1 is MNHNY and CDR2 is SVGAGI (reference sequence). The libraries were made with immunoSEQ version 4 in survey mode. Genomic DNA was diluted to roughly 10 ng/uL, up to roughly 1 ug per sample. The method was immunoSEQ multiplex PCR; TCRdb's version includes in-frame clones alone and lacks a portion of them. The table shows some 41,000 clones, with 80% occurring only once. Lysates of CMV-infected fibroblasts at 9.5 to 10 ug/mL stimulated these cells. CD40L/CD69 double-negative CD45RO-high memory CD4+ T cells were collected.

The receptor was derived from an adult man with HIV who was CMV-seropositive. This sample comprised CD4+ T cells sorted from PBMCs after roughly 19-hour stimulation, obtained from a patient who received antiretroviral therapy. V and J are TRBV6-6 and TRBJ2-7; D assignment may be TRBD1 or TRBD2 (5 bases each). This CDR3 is CASTSRDPGKEQYF. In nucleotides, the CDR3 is TGTGCCAGCACCTCCAGGGACCCCGGGAAAGAGCAGTACTTC.